This TCR beta chain was recovered during a study of regulatory T cells in long-lasting Graves disease. Comments on this clonotype: The antigen is unknown.

Time point meaning: persistent/refractory GD, antithyroid drugs over 5 years with positive TRAb. PBMCs provided the RNA from which the TCR library was made. Through Arm-PCR of CDR3 regions and iRepertoire HTBI primers, TCR beta libraries were built. TCRdb fed the multiplex PCR reads into MiXCR, producing one record per CDR3 protein. There are roughly 490,000 distinct CDR3 sequences in the sample; around a fifth occur only once, and approximately 14% lies in the top ten. Study-wide results and limits: Samples came from peripheral blood alone, without thyroid tissue. Because few samples were included, accuracy may have been lower.

The sequences come from peripheral blood mononuclear cells (PBMCs), collected when the disease was refractory, from a patient treated with antithyroid drugs. This receptor was obtained from a female donor with Graves disease.

CDR3 loop: CASSRQDYSYEQYF. The CDR3 region has the DNA TGCGCCAGCAGCCGCCAGGACTACTCCTACGAGCAGTACTTC. The chain employs TRBV5-1 and TRBJ2-7; tentatively, D is TRBD2 (6 bases). Trimming removed 4 bases from V and 0 bases from J, with 11 bases in between. Looked up from germline, CDR1 is SGHRS and CDR2 is YFSETQ. The CDR3 has 14 residues.